The 21 T cell receptor beta chains given below trace back to one sample, sequenced in a study of PD-1 blockade in mismatch repair-deficient tumors. Measured with immunoSEQ multiplex PCR; TCRdb has only the in-frame clones, and not every one. The data hold tens of thousands of clones, with approximately 78% observed a single time. Sequenced material: peripheral blood, taken 44 weeks after starting pembrolizumab. These receptors came from an adult with mismatch repair-deficient cancer.

The DNA of the CDR3 is TGTGCCAGCCGACAGGGGAACACTGAAGCTTTCTTT. Translating gives CASRQGNTEAFF. J is TRBJ1-1 and V is TRBV7-3; 7 bases fit TRBD1. The germline CDR1 and CDR2 sequences are SGHTA and FQGTGA. Trimming cost V 8 bases and J 1 base; bases outside gene matches: 1. The CDR3 has 12 amino acids.

This chain connects TRBV7-3 to TRBJ2-3; D is perhaps TRBD2 (5 bases). The V gene lost 6 bases and the J gene lost 3 bases, with 10 bases spanning the gap. Germline-derived CDR1 and CDR2 are SGHTA and FQGTGA. CDR3 size: 13 residues. The CDR3 nucleotides read TGTGCCAGCAGTCGGGAAGGAACAGATACGCAGTATTTT. It is translated as CASSREGTDTQYF.

This chain connects TRBV7-9 to TRBJ1-3; no definite D call. Germline CDR1 SEHNR, CDR2 FQNEAQ (reference sequence). The CDR3 is 13 residues long. Trimming stripped 7 bases from V and 0 bases from J, with 7 bases between. The CDR3 sequence: CASIFSSGNTIYF. The CDR3 nucleotides are TGTGCCAGCATCTTCAGCTCTGGAAACACCATATATTTT.

CDR3 amino acids: CALGKMNTEAFF. The CDR3 DNA is TGTGCCTTAGGGAAGATGAACACTGAAGCTTTCTTT. This chain links TRBV30 with TRBJ1-1; no firm D call. This CDR3 comprises 12 residues. Between the trimmed V and J ends, which lost 7 bases and 0 bases, there was a span of 9 bases. CDR1 is GTSNPN, CDR2 SVGIG, per germline (reference sequence).

This chain joins TRBV2 and TRBJ1-1, with D uncertain. The CDR3 runs 13 residues. CDR1 SNHLY and CDR2 FYNNEI come from the germline V gene. The V end was cut by 5 bases, the J end by 1 base, with 8 bases between. DNA for the CDR3: TGTGCCAGCAGTTTAGACACGAACACTGAAGCTTTCTTT. The encoded protein is CASSLDTNTEAFF. The whole variable domain, filled in from reference TRBV2 and TRBJ1-1, reads EPEVTQTPSHQVTQMGQEVILRCVPISNHLYFYWYRQILGQKVEFLVSFYNNEISEKSEIFDDQFSVERPDGSNFTLKIRSTKLEDSAMYFCASSLDTNTEAFFGQGTRLTVV.

This clone has just one count. The chain joins TRBV2 to TRBJ2-4; D is possibly TRBD1 or TRBD2 (5 bases each). Trimming took 1 base from V and 1 from J, leaving 8 bases between them. Germline values: CDR1 SNHLY, CDR2 FYNNEI. This CDR3 contains 15 residues. The CDR3 region has the DNA TGTGCCAGCAGTGAAGGGGGGTTGGCCAAAAACATTCAGTACTTC. Protein product: CASSEGGLAKNIQYF.

The chain couples TRBV10-3 to TRBJ2-1, with D uncertain. The CDR3 has 14 residues. The V end lost 0 bases, the J end lost 4 bases, and 7 bases lay between the germline ends. Germline lookup yields CDR1 ENHRY and CDR2 SYGVKD. The CDR3 DNA follows: TGTGCCATCAGTGAGTCCGAACAGTACAATGAGCAGTTCTTC. It is translated as CAISESEQYNEQFF.

CDR3 nucleotides: TGTGCCAGTAGTGTCCCCCTCGGGAGGAACACTGAAGCTTTCTTT. Protein: CASSVPLGRNTEAFF. The V gene is TRBV19, the J gene TRBJ1-1, with D unclear. The germline gives CDR1 LNHDA, CDR2 SQIVND (reference sequence). CDR3 length equals 15 residues. V dropped 5 bases and J dropped 1 base, with 14 bases sitting between them.

V gene TRBV5-6 combines with J gene TRBJ2-3, with 7 bases aligning to TRBD2. The CDR3 is 16 residues long. With V trimmed by 1 base and J by 5 bases, 10 bases remained unmatched. The germline gives CDR1 SGHDT, CDR2 YYEEEE. The CDR3 DNA sequence: TGTGCCAGCAGCTTGCGGCTAAGCGGGACTGGAGATACGCAGTATTTT. It specifies CASSLRLSGTGDTQYF.

This rearrangement joins TRBV11-3 to TRBJ2-2, with D possibly TRBD1 on 5 matching bases. Per germline, CDR1 SGHNT and CDR2 YENEEA. The CDR3 consists of 15 residues. V shed 1 base and J shed 2 bases, with 8 bases lying between them. CDR3 in DNA: TGTGCCAGCAGCTTAGGGGGCCTTAACACCGGGGAGCTGTTTTTT. Amino acids: CASSLGGLNTGELFF.

The chain couples TRBV7-8 to TRBJ2-7; tentative D call: TRBD1 (6 bases). V gave up 3 bases and J gave up 7 bases, with 19 bases separating them. The CDR3 contains 15 residues. Germline V gene sequence: CDR1 SGHVS, CDR2 FQNEAQ. The CDR3 is CASSLYRVEEQEQYF. The DNA of the CDR3 is TGTGCCAGCAGCTTGTACAGGGTCGAGGAACAAGAGCAGTACTTC.

This clone is a singleton in its sample. CDR3 sequence (DNA): TGTGCCAGCAGCTACGGACTAGCGGCCGGCACAGATACGCAGTATTTT. This translates into CASSYGLAAGTDTQYF. J is TRBJ2-3 and V is TRBV11-2; 10 nucleotides line up with TRBD2. Germline CDR1 is SGHAT and CDR2 is FQNNGV. The ends lost 4 bases at V and 1 base at J; junction bases unmatched: 5. The CDR3 loop spans 16 amino acids.

CDR3 coding DNA: TGCAGCGTTGTCGTCCTTCGCACAGGGGGTTACGAGCAGTACTTC. The encoded protein is CSVVVLRTGGYEQYF. V is TRBV29-1 and J is TRBJ2-7; 8 nucleotides agree with TRBD1. V shed 4 bases and J 4 bases; nucleotides not matched to a gene: 12. Germline CDR1 SQVTM, CDR2 ANQGSEA. This CDR3 contains 15 residues.

The chain recombines TRBV29-1 with TRBJ2-4; D is perhaps TRBD2 (6 bases). Deletions cut 7 bases from V and 6 bases from J, with 10 bases between. The CDR3 is 11 residues long. Germline CDR1 and CDR2: SQVTM and ANQGSEA. The CDR3 here is CSAEGGNIQYF. The CDR3 DNA follows: TGCAGCGCCGAGGGAGGAAACATTCAGTACTTC.

This chain joins TRBV6-1 and TRBJ1-1; tentatively, D is TRBD1 (5 bases). This CDR3 contains 14 residues. V lost 5 bases and J lost 5, with 15 bases in between. Germline values: CDR1 MNHNS, CDR2 SASEGT. The CDR3 reads CASSFRVVNTEAFF. For the CDR3, the DNA is TGTGCCAGCAGTTTCAGGGTGGTTAATACTGAAGCTTTCTTT.

This chain links TRBV7-9 with TRBJ1-5; the D gene is possibly TRBD1 (6 bases). This CDR3 spans 14 amino acids. Per germline, CDR1 SEHNR and CDR2 FQNEAQ (reference sequence). The V end was cut by 1 base, the J end by 9 bases, with 13 bases between. This chain's CDR3 is CASSLGGKGVPQHF. The CDR3, as DNA: TGTGCCAGCAGCTTAGGTGGGAAGGGGGTGCCCCAGCATTTT.

The chain couples TRBV4-3 to TRBJ2-7; no clear D. Per the germline V gene, CDR1 is LGHNA and CDR2 is YSLEER. The V end was cut by 1 base, the J end by 3 bases, with 7 bases between. The CDR3 loop spans 13 amino acids. This CDR3 is CASSQGSSYEQYF. CDR3 sequence (DNA): TGCGCCAGCAGCCAAGGATCCAGCTACGAGCAGTACTTC.

This rearrangement joins TRBV11-2 to TRBJ2-1; 14 bases match TRBD2. Germline lookup yields CDR1 SGHAT and CDR2 FQNNGV. With V trimmed by 0 bases and J by 10 bases, 5 bases remained unmatched. This CDR3 contains 16 residues. The CDR3 here is CASSLEGTSGRGEQFF. CDR3 nucleotides: TGTGCCAGCAGCTTAGAGGGGACTAGCGGGAGAGGGGAGCAGTTCTTC.

The J gene is TRBJ1-2, the V gene TRBV9; 7 positions agree with TRBD1. The CDR3 loop spans 14 amino acids. J lost 8 bases, V lost 2 bases, and 9 bases had no gene match. Germline-derived CDR1 and CDR2 are SGDLS and YYNGEE. The CDR3: CASSVSQTGVGYTF. DNA of the CDR3: TGTGCCAGCAGCGTCTCCCAAACAGGGGTAGGCTACACCTTC.

V gene TRBV19 combines with J gene TRBJ1-4; no reliable D call. The V gene lost 10 bases and the J gene lost 0 bases, with 15 bases spanning the gap. The CDR3 spans 15 residues. The germline CDR1 and CDR2 sequences are LNHDA and SQIVND (reference sequence). This chain's CDR3 is CATGAWGTTNEKLFF. The CDR3 region has the DNA TGTGCCACCGGTGCGTGGGGTACAACTAATGAAAAACTGTTTTTT.

The rearrangement joins TRBV18 to TRBJ2-1; D unresolved. The CDR3 is 16 amino acids. Trimming removed 0 bases at V and 0 bases at J, with 9 bases between. Germline values: CDR1 KGHSH, CDR2 LQKENI. CDR3 residues: CASSPPAASSYNEQFF. DNA for the CDR3: TGTGCCAGCTCACCACCGGCAGCTTCCTCCTACAATGAGCAGTTCTTC.